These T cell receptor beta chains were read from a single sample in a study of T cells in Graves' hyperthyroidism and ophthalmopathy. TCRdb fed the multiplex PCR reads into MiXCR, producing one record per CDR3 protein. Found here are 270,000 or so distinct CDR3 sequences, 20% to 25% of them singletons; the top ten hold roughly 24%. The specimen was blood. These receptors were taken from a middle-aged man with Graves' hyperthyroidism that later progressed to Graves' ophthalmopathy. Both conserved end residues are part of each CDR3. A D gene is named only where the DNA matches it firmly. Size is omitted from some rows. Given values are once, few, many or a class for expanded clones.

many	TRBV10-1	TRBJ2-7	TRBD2	TGCGCCAGCAGTGAGTCTTTTGGGACTAGCGGCTACGAGCAGTACTTC	CASSESFGTSGYEQYF
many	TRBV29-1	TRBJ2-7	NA	TGCAGCGTTGAGGGGGCAGGGGATAGAGCTTCCTACGAGCAGTACTTC	CSVEGAGDRASYEQYF
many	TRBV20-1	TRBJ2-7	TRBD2	TGCAGTGCTCCACACTGGTTAGCGGGAAACTACGAGCAGTACTTC	CSAPHWLAGNYEQYF
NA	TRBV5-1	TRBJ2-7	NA	TGCGCCAGCAGCTTGGAGCCAGGGGCGCACGAGCAGTACTTC	CASSLEPGAHEQYF
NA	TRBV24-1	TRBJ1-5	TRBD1	TGTGCCACCAGTGATCCAAGGACAGGGATCAATCAGCCCCAGCATTTT	CATSDPRTGINQPQHF
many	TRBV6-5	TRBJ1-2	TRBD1	TGTGCCAGCACCACCGGGACAGGGGCCTATGGCTACACCTTC	CASTTGTGAYGYTF
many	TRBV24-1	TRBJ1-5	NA	TGTGCCATAAGCTCGGGGGCCGCTTGGCAGCCCCAGCATTTT	CAISSGAAWQPQHF
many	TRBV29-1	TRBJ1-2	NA	TGCAGCGTTGAATTAGCTAACTATGGCTACACCTTC	CSVELANYGYTF
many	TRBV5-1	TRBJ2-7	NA	TGCGCCAGCAGCCTACTCACGGGCCCAAGGGACGAGCAGTACTTC	CASSLLTGPRDEQYF
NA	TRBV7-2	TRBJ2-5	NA	TGTGCCAGCAGCTTTGCCCCGACGTACCAAGAGACCCAGTACTTC	CASSFAPTYQETQYF
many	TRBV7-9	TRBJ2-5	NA	TGTGCCAGCAGCCCCTGGACAGACAGCCAAGAGACCCAGTACTTC	CASSPWTDSQETQYF
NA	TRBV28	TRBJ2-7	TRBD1	TGTGCCAGCAGCCCAGACAGGGAGCCCTCCTACGAGCAGTACTTC	CASSPDREPSYEQYF
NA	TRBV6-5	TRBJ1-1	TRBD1	TGTGCCAGCAGTTCACCTGACAGGGGGCTCGAAGCTTTCTTT	CASSSPDRGLEAFF
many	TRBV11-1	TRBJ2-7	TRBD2	TGTGCCAGCAGCTTGACTAGCCGATCCCCCCTCGAGCAGTACTTC	CASSLTSRSPLEQYF
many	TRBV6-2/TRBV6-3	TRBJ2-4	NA	TGTGCCAGCAGTTACAACCGGGCCTTGGTCAAAAACATTCAGTACTTC	CASSYNRALVKNIQYF
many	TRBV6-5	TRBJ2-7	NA	TGTGCCAGCAGCTCCGCGCGGGTCGTCATGGGCAACGAGCAGTACTTC	CASSSARVVMGNEQYF
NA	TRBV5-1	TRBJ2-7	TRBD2	TGCGCCAGCAGCCGGACTAGCCCCCTTTCTTACGAGCAGTACTTC	CASSRTSPLSYEQYF
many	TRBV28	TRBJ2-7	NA	TGTGCCAGCAGTGTACAGGGATATGCCTACGAGCAGTACTTC	CASSVQGYAYEQYF
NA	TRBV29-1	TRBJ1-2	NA	TGCAGCGTTGTTCCGGACGGCAACTATGGCTACACCTTC	CSVVPDGNYGYTF
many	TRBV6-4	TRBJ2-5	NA	TGTGCCAGCAGTAGGGGGGGGCGAGTCGAGACCCAGTACTTC	CASSRGGRVETQYF